This TCR beta chain was identified during a study of blood T cell repertoires in COVID-19. Only in-frame clones appear in the TCRdb table, and some are missing; sequencing was by immunoSEQ multiplex PCR. The sample shows 110,000 to 150,000 clones, roughly three quarters of them seen only once. The germline V gene encodes CDR1 MNHEY and CDR2 SVGAGI. Trimming left V 4 bases short and J 2 bases short, with 6 bases between. This CDR3 has 14 residues. The receptor was derived from a woman between 45 and 60 years old who had recovered from COVID-19. The sample taken for sequencing was PBMCs or T cells enriched from blood (not recorded which). The V call is TRBV6-5, the J call TRBJ2-6; D not resolved. The CDR3 sequence: CASSLGTGANVLTF. The CDR3, as DNA: TGTGCCAGCAGTTTGGGCACTGGGGCCAACGTCCTGACTTTC.